The sequence of this T cell receptor (beta chain) was determined in a study of T cells in Graves' hyperthyroidism and ophthalmopathy. TCR beta CDR3 regions were amplified from RNA. Carried out on the TCR CDR3, a first-round RT-PCR used the HTBI primer set. One entry per CDR3 protein results from TCRdb running MiXCR on the multiplex PCR reads. The profile covers around 370,000 distinct CDR3 sequences, with 15% to 20% appearing a single time and 35% to 50% taken by the ten largest. This clonotype was seen many times. CDR1 is KGHSH, CDR2 LQKENI, per germline. V was clipped by 5 bases and J by 7 bases, with 11 bases between them. This CDR3 has 12 residues.

This clonotype originated in a young man with Graves' ophthalmopathy. Sequencing was performed on blood. This chain uses TRBV18 with TRBJ1-1, with a weak D call TRBD1 (5 bases). The CDR3 loop is CASSETQGEAFF. The CDR3 coding sequence is TGTGCCAGCTCAGAGACCCAGGGTGAAGCTTTCTTT.